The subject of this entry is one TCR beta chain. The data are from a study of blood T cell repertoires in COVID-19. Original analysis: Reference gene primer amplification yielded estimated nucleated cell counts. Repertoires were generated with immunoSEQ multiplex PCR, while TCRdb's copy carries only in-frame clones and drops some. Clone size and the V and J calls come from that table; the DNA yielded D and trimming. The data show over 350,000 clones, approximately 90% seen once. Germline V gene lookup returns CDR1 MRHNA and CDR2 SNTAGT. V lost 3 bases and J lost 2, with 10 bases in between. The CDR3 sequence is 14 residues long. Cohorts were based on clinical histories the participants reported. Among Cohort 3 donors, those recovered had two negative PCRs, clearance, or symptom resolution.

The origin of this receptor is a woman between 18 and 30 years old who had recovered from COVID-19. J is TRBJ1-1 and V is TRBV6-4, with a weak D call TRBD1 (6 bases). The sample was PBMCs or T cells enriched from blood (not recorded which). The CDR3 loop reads CASSESGDNTEAFF. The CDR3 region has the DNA TGTGCCAGCAGTGAGTCAGGGGATAACACTGAAGCTTTCTTT.